The 14 T cell receptor beta chains below were found in one sample sequenced in a study of control samples from healthy donors and cancer patients. Here immunoSEQ multiplex PCR was the method, and the copy in TCRdb shows in-frame clones only, minus some. The data contain roughly 58,000 clones, 70% to 90% of them singletons. The sample consisted of PBMCs. The source of these receptors is a woman aged 60 to 75 with lung cancer.

Here the CDR3 reads CASSIPQVYEQYF. The DNA for the CDR3 is TGTGCCAGTAGTATTCCACAGGTCTACGAGCAGTACTTC. The chain carries TRBV19 and TRBJ2-7; D perhaps matches TRBD1 (5 bases). CDR1 and CDR2 from the germline V gene are LNHDA and SQIVND (reference sequence). The CDR3 consists of 13 residues. Trimming took off 3 bases at V and 3 bases at J, with 9 bases between the two ends.

V usage is TRBV4-2 and J usage is TRBJ1-2; the D is unclear. Trimming took off 5 bases at V and 7 bases at J, with 20 bases between the two ends. Germline V gene lookup returns CDR1 LGHNA and CDR2 YNFKEQ. This CDR3 comprises 15 residues. The CDR3 nucleotides are TGTGCCAGCAGCGCAGATCCTTCCCCCCCTTTTGGCTACACCTTC. It specifies CASSADPSPPFGYTF.

This chain links TRBV6-1 with TRBJ1-5, with D unresolved. CDR3 length equals 13 residues. Germline V gene sequence: CDR1 MNHNS, CDR2 SASEGT. Trimming shortened V by 2 bases and J by 4 bases, and 6 bases separated the two germline ends. The CDR3 is CASSEMGNQPQHF. In nucleotides, the CDR3 is TGTGCCAGCAGTGAAATGGGTAATCAGCCCCAGCATTTT.

In this sample, this clone turned up once. This chain joins TRBV28 and TRBJ2-7; 11 bases are shared with TRBD1. Germline CDR1 MDHEN, CDR2 SYDVKM. The CDR3 spans 15 residues. V shed 5 bases, J shed 6 bases, and the junction held 9 bases outside the gene matches. The CDR3 loop is CASSLGGTGGVEQYF. The CDR3 DNA reads TGTGCCAGCAGTCTCGGAGGGACAGGGGGGGTCGAGCAGTACTTC.

This clone was seen only a few times. The J gene is TRBJ1-2, the V gene TRBV28, with 8 bases identical to TRBD1. With 3 bases clipped from V and 4 bases from J, the junction kept 1 base outside the gene matches. The CDR3 is 13 amino acids. Germline loops: CDR1 MDHEN, CDR2 SYDVKM. DNA for the CDR3: TGTGCCAGCAGTTTGGACAGGGCCTATGGCTACACCTTC. The encoded protein is CASSLDRAYGYTF.

The chain has TRBV9 and TRBJ2-1, with 10 positions matching TRBD2. The CDR3 covers 16 residues. Per the germline V gene, CDR1 is SGDLS and CDR2 is YYNGEE. V dropped 4 bases and J dropped 4; count of bases not matched to a gene: 8. The CDR3 here is CASSITGTSVYNEQFF. DNA for the CDR3: TGTGCCAGCAGCATTACCGGGACTAGCGTATACAATGAGCAGTTCTTC.

The chain uses TRBV6-5 and TRBJ1-2; TRBD1 might be the D (5 bases). CDR1 and CDR2 from the germline V gene are MNHEY and SVGAGI. Trimming removed 6 bases at V and 4 bases at J, with 12 bases between. This CDR3 comprises 13 residues. CDR3 coding DNA: TGTGCCAGCAGGCGTCCCGGGGGCTATGGCTACACCTTC. Amino acids: CASRRPGGYGYTF.

This clone was detected only once. The gene calls are TRBV27 and TRBJ2-1; TRBD2 aligns across 14 bases. Looked up from germline, CDR1 is MNHEY and CDR2 is SMNVEV (reference sequence). The ends lost 6 bases at V and 7 bases at J; junction bases unmatched: 14. CDR3 length equals 18 residues. The CDR3 loop is CASSPGLAGVRVRNEQFF. CDR3 in DNA: TGTGCCAGCAGCCCGGGACTAGCGGGAGTCCGAGTTCGGAATGAGCAGTTCTTC.

The chain joins TRBV11-2 to TRBJ2-1; weak D call: TRBD2 (7 bases). CDR3 length: 15 amino acids. V lost 3 bases to trimming and J lost 6 bases, with 15 bases between them. Germline values: CDR1 SGHAT, CDR2 FQNNGV. DNA of the CDR3: TGTGCCAGCAGCTTGGAGGGGGGGGGCACCAATGAGCAGTTCTTC. Protein sequence: CASSLEGGGTNEQFF.

The CDR3 DNA reads as TGCGCCAGCAGTGGGCTGGGGTGGAACTATGGCTACACCTTC. Protein product: CASSGLGWNYGYTF. This rearrangement joins TRBV10-2 to TRBJ1-2; D is undetermined. The germline gives CDR1 WSHSY, CDR2 SAAADI. Trimming left V 4 bases short and J 2 bases short, with 11 bases between. The CDR3 length is 14 residues.

The genes are TRBV7-3 and TRBJ2-2, with 7 bases lining up with TRBD1. The V gene's germline CDR1 is SGHTA and CDR2 FQGTGA. This CDR3 is built from 14 residues. V shed 6 bases and J 3 bases; nucleotides not matched to a gene: 4. CDR3 in amino acids: CASSPDRDTGELFF. CDR3 DNA: TGTGCCAGCAGTCCTGACAGGGACACCGGGGAGCTGTTTTTT. Using reference TRBV7-3 and TRBJ2-2 for the parts outside the CDR3, the full variable domain is GAGVSQTPSNKVTEKGKYVELRCDPISGHTALYWYRQSLGQGPEFLIYFQGTGAADDSGLPNDRFFAVRPEGSVSTLKIQRTERGDSAVYLCASSPDRDTGELFFGEGSRLTVL.

This clone came up once. V and J are TRBV3-1 (or the pseudogene TRBV3-2) and TRBJ2-7; D gene uncertain. V was clipped by 5 bases and J by 4 bases, with 12 bases between them. CDR3 length: 13 residues. In germline, CDR1 is LGHDT, CDR2 YNNKEL (reference sequence). CDR3 DNA sequence: TGTGCCAGCAGCTCAATGGCAGGATACGAGCAGTACTTC. Its protein is CASSSMAGYEQYF.

The rearrangement uses TRBV11-1 and TRBJ2-1; 12 bases match TRBD2. In germline, CDR1 is SGHAT, CDR2 FQDESV (reference sequence). The junction had 4 bases not matched to a gene; V was cut back by 5 bases and J by 5 bases. The CDR3 is 15 amino acids. The CDR3 is CASSRTSGTHNEQFF. The CDR3 DNA reads as TGTGCCAGCAGCCGGACTAGCGGGACCCACAATGAGCAGTTCTTC. Full variable domain (rest looked up from reference TRBV11-1 and TRBJ2-1): EAEVAQSPRYKITEKSQAVAFWCDPISGHATLYWYRQILGQGPELLVQFQDESVVDDSQLPKDRFSAERLKGVDSTLKIQPAELGDSAMYLCASSRTSGTHNEQFFGPGTRLTVL.

The CDR3 bases are TGTGCCAGCTGGGGAGCAGGGGGCTACACTGAAGCTTTCTTT. Residues: CASWGAGGYTEAFF. The V call is TRBV28, the J call TRBJ1-1, with 8 nucleotides matching TRBD1. Germline CDR1 is MDHEN and CDR2 is SYDVKM. With 8 bases clipped from V and 3 bases from J, the junction kept 8 bases outside the gene matches. The CDR3 has 14 residues.